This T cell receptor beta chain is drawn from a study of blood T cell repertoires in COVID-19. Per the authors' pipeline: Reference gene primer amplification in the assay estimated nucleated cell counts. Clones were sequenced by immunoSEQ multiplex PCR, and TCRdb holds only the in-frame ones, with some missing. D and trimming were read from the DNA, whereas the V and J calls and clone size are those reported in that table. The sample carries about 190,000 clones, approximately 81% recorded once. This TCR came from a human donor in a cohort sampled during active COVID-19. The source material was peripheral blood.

The DNA of the CDR3 is TGTGCCAGCAGCCCAATTCTCAGGGGGCTATGGGCTGAAGCTTTCTTT. This encodes CASSPILRGLWAEAFF. The rearrangement joins TRBV27 to TRBJ1-1, with 8 bases matching TRBD1. Trimming at V came to 6 bases and at J to 6 bases, leaving 15 bases not matched to a gene. The V gene's germline CDR1 is MNHEY and CDR2 SMNVEV (reference sequence). The CDR3 extends over 16 amino acids.